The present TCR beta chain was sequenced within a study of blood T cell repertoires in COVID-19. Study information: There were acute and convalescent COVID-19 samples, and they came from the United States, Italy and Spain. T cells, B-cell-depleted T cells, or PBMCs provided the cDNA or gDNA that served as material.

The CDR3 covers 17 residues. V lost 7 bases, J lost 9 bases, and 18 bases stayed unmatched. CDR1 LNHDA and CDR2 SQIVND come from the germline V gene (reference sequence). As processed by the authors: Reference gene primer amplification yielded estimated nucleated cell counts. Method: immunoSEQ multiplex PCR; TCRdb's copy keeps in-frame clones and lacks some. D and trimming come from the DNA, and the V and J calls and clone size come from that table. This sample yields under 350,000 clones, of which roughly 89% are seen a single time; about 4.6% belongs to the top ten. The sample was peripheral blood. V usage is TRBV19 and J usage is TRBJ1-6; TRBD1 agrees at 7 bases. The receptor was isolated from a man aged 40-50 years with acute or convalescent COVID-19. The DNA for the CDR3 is TGTGCCAGTACCCGAGGGGGCCTTTTGGAATCTCGTTCACCCCTCCACTTT. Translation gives CASTRGGLLESRSPLHF.